This T cell receptor beta chain was sequenced during a study of blood T cells in healthy people across ages. This CDR3 is built from 14 residues. CDR1 and CDR2 (germline): SGHTA, FQGNSA. The V gene lost 5 bases and the J gene lost 4 bases, with 13 bases spanning the gap. A sample-barcoded 5' primer and a J-beta primer mix were used in a second PCR of roughly 6 to 11 cycles. TCRdb re-analysed the 5' RACE reads in MiXCR, keeping a single row per CDR3 protein. The sample carries around 1.1 million distinct CDR3 sequences, under 40% recorded once. This chain connects TRBV7-2 to TRBJ2-3, with a tentative D call TRBD1 (5 bases). This sequence originates from a man aged 18-30 years in good health. The source material was blood. The CDR3 region is CASSPPGYPDTQYF. Here the CDR3 DNA reads TGTGCCAGCAGCCCCCCAGGGTATCCAGATACGCAGTATTTT.